This note documents a single T cell receptor (beta chain) sequence. Its antigen is still unknown. This record comes from a study of response to subunit inactivated influenza vaccine. Whole-study results and caveats: Each seasonal influenza vaccination, the authors suggested, recruits few new T cells.

Via MiXCR, TCRdb re-called the RT-PCR reads, giving one row per CDR3 protein. This sample carries hundreds of thousands of distinct CDR3 sequences, 15% to 20% of them seen once, and the ten largest clones take roughly 11%. The germline V and J ends were trimmed by 0 bases and 4 bases, with 9 bases remaining between them. CDR1 LGHNA and CDR2 YSLEER come from the germline V gene. The CDR3 loop spans 15 amino acids. The specimen was PBMCs from blood, collected roughly 5 days after vaccination. The origin of this receptor is a man in his fifties who received an inactivated influenza vaccine. V is TRBV4-3 and J is TRBJ2-2; D may be TRBD2 (6 bases). This chain's CDR3 is CASSQELAPTGELFF. The CDR3 DNA sequence: TGCGCCAGCAGCCAAGAACTAGCCCCCACCGGGGAGCTGTTTTTT.